Listed below are T cell receptor beta chains from one sample, sequenced in a study of blood T cells in healthy people across ages. MiXCR, applied by TCRdb to the 5' RACE reads, yields one record per CDR3 protein. The data contain 600,000 to 850,000 distinct CDR3 sequences, 25% of them singletons. A further study also used this sample, focusing on T cells of mothers and their children.

Input material: blood. The source of these receptors is a boy aged 5-17 years in good health. Each CDR3 is given with its conserved first and last residue. The D gene is left open where the match is weak. Size is stated for part of the rows, as once, few or many counts, or as a class when the clone is expanded.

v_gene: TRBV27
d_gene: NA
abundance: many
j_gene: TRBJ2-7
CDR3nt: TGTGCCAGCAGCTTCCGGGACTCCTACGAGCAGTACTTC
CDR3aa: CASSFRDSYEQYF

v_gene: TRBV5-1
d_gene: NA
abundance: few
j_gene: TRBJ2-7
CDR3nt: TGCGCCAGCAGCTTTGAGGGAACGGATATAGACGAGCAGTACTTC
CDR3aa: CASSFEGTDIDEQYF

v_gene: TRBV20-1
d_gene: NA
abundance: NA
j_gene: TRBJ1-2
CDR3nt: TGCAGTGCTCGCGGTTGGGGAGACGATGGCTACACCTTC
CDR3aa: CSARGWGDDGYTF

v_gene: TRBV28
d_gene: TRBD2
abundance: NA
j_gene: TRBJ2-5
CDR3nt: TGTGCCAGCAGCCCACTAGCGGGGGGGCCTTCTGGCGAGACCCAGTACTTC
CDR3aa: CASSPLAGGPSGETQYF

v_gene: TRBV28
d_gene: NA
abundance: NA
j_gene: TRBJ2-1
CDR3nt: TGTGCCAGCAGCTTCGATTCTGGGATCCTGTACAATGGGCAGTTCTTC
CDR3aa: CASSFDSGILYNGQFF

v_gene: TRBV6-6
d_gene: NA
abundance: few
j_gene: TRBJ2-1
CDR3nt: TGTGCCAGCGCGGTCTTGGATGAGCAGTTCTTC
CDR3aa: CASAVLDEQFF

v_gene: TRBV5-5
d_gene: TRBD1
abundance: once
j_gene: TRBJ1-2
CDR3nt: TGTGCCAGCAAAGAAACCGGGACAGGTATCTATGGCTACACCTTC
CDR3aa: CASKETGTGIYGYTF

v_gene: TRBV5-1
d_gene: TRBD1
abundance: many
j_gene: TRBJ2-5
CDR3nt: TGTGCCAGCAGCTGGGGGACAGGACAAGAGACCCAGTACTTC
CDR3aa: CASSWGTGQETQYF

v_gene: TRBV21-1
d_gene: NA
abundance: few
j_gene: TRBJ2-5
CDR3nt: TGTGCCAGCAGCAAACTAGCGCATCAAGAGACCCAGTACTTC
CDR3aa: CASSKLAHQETQYF

v_gene: TRBV6-2/TRBV6-3
d_gene: NA
abundance: few
j_gene: TRBJ2-1
CDR3nt: TGTGCCAGCACAACCTACCACGGGCGGCCGTATGAGCAGTTCTTC
CDR3aa: CASTTYHGRPYEQFF

v_gene: TRBV19
d_gene: NA
abundance: NA
j_gene: TRBJ2-5
CDR3nt: TGTGCCAGTAGTAAAGGGGCCAGGGAGACCCAGTACTTC
CDR3aa: CASSKGARETQYF

v_gene: TRBV7-6
d_gene: TRBD2
abundance: few
j_gene: TRBJ2-1
CDR3nt: TGTGCCAGCAGCTTAGCTTCAGCGGGAGGAAATGAGCAGTTCTTC
CDR3aa: CASSLASAGGNEQFF

v_gene: TRBV29-1
d_gene: TRBD2
abundance: few
j_gene: TRBJ2-7
CDR3nt: TGCAGCGTTACGGGGGGTAACTCCTACGAGCAGTACTTC
CDR3aa: CSVTGGNSYEQYF

v_gene: TRBV28
d_gene: TRBD2
abundance: NA
j_gene: TRBJ2-5
CDR3nt: TGTGCCAGCAGTTCTCTAGCGGAGGAGTGGGAGACCCAGTACTTC
CDR3aa: CASSSLAEEWETQYF

v_gene: TRBV20-1
d_gene: TRBD1
abundance: NA
j_gene: TRBJ2-5
CDR3nt: TGCAGTGCTAGTGCGGGCCAGGGGGCCGAGGAGACCCAGTACTTC
CDR3aa: CSASAGQGAEETQYF

v_gene: TRBV28
d_gene: NA
abundance: few
j_gene: TRBJ2-3
CDR3nt: TGTGCCAGCAGTTCTGGCCCGCCAGCACAGTATTTT
CDR3aa: CASSSGPPAQYF

v_gene: TRBV12-3/TRBV12-4
d_gene: NA
abundance: NA
j_gene: TRBJ2-7
CDR3nt: TGTGCCAGCAGTCCAGGGGACCGATCAAACTACGAGCAGCACTTC
CDR3aa: CASSPGDRSNYEQHF

v_gene: TRBV18
d_gene: NA
abundance: few
j_gene: TRBJ2-5
CDR3nt: TGTGCCAGCTCACCAACGAACCGCGGGGAGCAGTACTTC
CDR3aa: CASSPTNRGEQYF

v_gene: TRBV12-3/TRBV12-4
d_gene: TRBD2
abundance: few
j_gene: TRBJ2-2
CDR3nt: TGTGCCAGCAGTTGGAGCGGGGGGGCCGATGCAGGCGGGGAGCTGTTTTTT
CDR3aa: CASSWSGGADAGGELFF

v_gene: TRBV6-2/TRBV6-3
d_gene: NA
abundance: few
j_gene: TRBJ1-5
CDR3nt: TGTGCCAGCAGTTACCCGCAGCCCGGCAGGGACCCTAATCAGCCCCAGCATTTT
CDR3aa: CASSYPQPGRDPNQPQHF

v_gene: TRBV27
d_gene: NA
abundance: NA
j_gene: TRBJ1-5
CDR3nt: TGTGCCAGCAGGGAGGGGGGTAATCAGCCCCAGCATTTT
CDR3aa: CASREGGNQPQHF

v_gene: TRBV3-1
d_gene: TRBD2
abundance: NA
j_gene: TRBJ2-1
CDR3nt: TGTGCCAGCAGCCAACAACTAGCGGGAGGCATGGATGAGCAGTTCTTC
CDR3aa: CASSQQLAGGMDEQFF

v_gene: TRBV7-9
d_gene: NA
abundance: few
j_gene: TRBJ2-5
CDR3nt: TGTGCCAGCAGCTTAGCTTACGGCTCTTCAGAGACCCAGTACTTC
CDR3aa: CASSLAYGSSETQYF

v_gene: TRBV10-3
d_gene: TRBD2
abundance: NA
j_gene: TRBJ2-7
CDR3nt: TGTGCCATCAGTGAACGACTAGCGGGCCACGAGCAGTACTTC
CDR3aa: CAISERLAGHEQYF

v_gene: TRBV3-1
d_gene: TRBD1
abundance: NA
j_gene: TRBJ2-5
CDR3nt: TGTGCCAGCAGCCAGGTAGACAGGGCGTCCCAAGAGACCCAGTACTTC
CDR3aa: CASSQVDRASQETQYF

v_gene: TRBV20-1
d_gene: TRBD2
abundance: NA
j_gene: TRBJ2-5
CDR3nt: TGCAGTGCTAGAGATCCACGGGGGGGCCTTGAGACCCAGTACTTC
CDR3aa: CSARDPRGGLETQYF

v_gene: TRBV7-9
d_gene: TRBD1
abundance: few
j_gene: TRBJ2-4
CDR3nt: TGTGCCGGCAGGGGGCTATCCAAAAACATTCAGTACTTC
CDR3aa: CAGRGLSKNIQYF

v_gene: TRBV20-1
d_gene: NA
abundance: NA
j_gene: TRBJ2-7
CDR3nt: TGCAGTGCTAGAGAGAAGGCTAGCTCGGTCGAGCAGTACTTC
CDR3aa: CSAREKASSVEQYF

v_gene: TRBV6-5
d_gene: TRBD2
abundance: NA
j_gene: TRBJ2-4
CDR3nt: TGTGCCAGCAGTTACTTACCGGGAGGCGGGACCATTCAGTACTTC
CDR3aa: CASSYLPGGGTIQYF

v_gene: TRBV6-1
d_gene: TRBD1
abundance: few
j_gene: TRBJ2-7
CDR3nt: TGTGCCAGCAGTGAAGACGGGACAGGGGTAAACGAGCAGTACTTC
CDR3aa: CASSEDGTGVNEQYF

v_gene: TRBV5-1
d_gene: NA
abundance: few
j_gene: TRBJ2-7
CDR3nt: TGCGCCAGCAGCTTAGGTCGGCTAGCTGACAACGAGCAGTACTTC
CDR3aa: CASSLGRLADNEQYF